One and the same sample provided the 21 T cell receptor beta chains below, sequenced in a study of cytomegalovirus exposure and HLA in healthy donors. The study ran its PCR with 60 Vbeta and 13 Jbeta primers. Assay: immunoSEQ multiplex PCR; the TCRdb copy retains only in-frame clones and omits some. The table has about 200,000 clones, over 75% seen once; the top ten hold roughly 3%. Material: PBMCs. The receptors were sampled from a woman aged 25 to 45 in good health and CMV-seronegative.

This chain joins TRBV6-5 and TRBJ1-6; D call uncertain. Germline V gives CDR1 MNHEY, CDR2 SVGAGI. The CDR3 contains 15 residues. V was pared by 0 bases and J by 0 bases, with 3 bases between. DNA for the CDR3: TGTGCCAGCAGTTACTCGAGCTCCTATAATTCACCCCTCCACTTT. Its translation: CASSYSSSYNSPLHF.

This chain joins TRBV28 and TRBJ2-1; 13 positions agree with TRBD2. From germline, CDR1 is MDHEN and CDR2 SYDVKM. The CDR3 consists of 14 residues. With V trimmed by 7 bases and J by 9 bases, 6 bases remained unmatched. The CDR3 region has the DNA TGTGCCAGCAAGGGACTAGCGGGAAGAGGTGAGCAGTTCTTC. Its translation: CASKGLAGRGEQFF.

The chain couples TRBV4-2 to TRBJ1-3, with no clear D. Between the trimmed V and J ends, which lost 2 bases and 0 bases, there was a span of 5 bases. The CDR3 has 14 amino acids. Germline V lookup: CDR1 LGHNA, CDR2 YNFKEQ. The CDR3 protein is CASSQSRSGNTIYF. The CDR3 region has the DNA TGTGCCAGCAGCCAATCTCGCTCTGGAAACACCATATATTTT.

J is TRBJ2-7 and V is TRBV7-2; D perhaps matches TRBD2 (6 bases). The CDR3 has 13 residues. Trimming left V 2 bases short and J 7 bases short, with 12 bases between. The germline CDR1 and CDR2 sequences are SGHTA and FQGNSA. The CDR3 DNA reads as TGTGCCAGCAGCTTACTAGCGTGGGGTGAGCAGTACTTC. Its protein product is CASSLLAWGEQYF.

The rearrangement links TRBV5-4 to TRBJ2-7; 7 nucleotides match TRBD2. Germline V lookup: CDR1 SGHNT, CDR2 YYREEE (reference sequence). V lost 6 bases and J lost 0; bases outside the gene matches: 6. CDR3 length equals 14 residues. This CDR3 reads CASTSGPFSYEQYF. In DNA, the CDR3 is TGTGCCAGCACTAGCGGCCCCTTCTCCTACGAGCAGTACTTC.

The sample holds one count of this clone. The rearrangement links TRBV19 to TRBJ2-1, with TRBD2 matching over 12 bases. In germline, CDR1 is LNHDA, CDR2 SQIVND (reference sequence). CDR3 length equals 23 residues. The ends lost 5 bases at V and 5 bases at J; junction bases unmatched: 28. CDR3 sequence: CASSFRTGAAGLAGPATHNEQFF. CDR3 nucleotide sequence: TGTGCCAGTAGTTTCAGGACAGGGGCGGCCGGACTAGCGGGGCCCGCCACACACAATGAGCAGTTCTTC.

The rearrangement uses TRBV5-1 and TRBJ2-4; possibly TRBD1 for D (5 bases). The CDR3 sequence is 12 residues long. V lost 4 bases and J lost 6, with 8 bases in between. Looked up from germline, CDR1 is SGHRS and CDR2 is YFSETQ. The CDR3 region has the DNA TGCGCCAGCAGCCCTACAGGAAACATTCAGTACTTC. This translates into CASSPTGNIQYF.

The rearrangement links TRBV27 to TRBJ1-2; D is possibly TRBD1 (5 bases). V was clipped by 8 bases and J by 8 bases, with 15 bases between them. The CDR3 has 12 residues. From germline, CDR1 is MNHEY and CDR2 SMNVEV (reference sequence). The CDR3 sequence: CASRRGGLGYTF. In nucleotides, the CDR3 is TGTGCCAGCCGGAGGGGAGGGTTGGGCTACACCTTC.

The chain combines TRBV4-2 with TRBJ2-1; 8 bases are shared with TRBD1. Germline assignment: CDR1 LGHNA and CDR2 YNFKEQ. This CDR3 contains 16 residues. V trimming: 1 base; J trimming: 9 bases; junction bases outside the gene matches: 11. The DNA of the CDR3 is TGTGCCAGCAGCCAAGCCATTGGACAGGGATCGAGTGAGCAGTTCTTC. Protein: CASSQAIGQGSSEQFF.

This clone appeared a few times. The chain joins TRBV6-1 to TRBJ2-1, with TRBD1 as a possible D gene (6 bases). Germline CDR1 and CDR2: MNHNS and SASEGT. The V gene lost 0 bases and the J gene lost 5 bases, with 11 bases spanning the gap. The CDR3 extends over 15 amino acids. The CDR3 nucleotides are TGTGCCAGCAGTGAAGCGGCAGGGGACCACAATGAGCAGTTCTTC. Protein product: CASSEAAGDHNEQFF.

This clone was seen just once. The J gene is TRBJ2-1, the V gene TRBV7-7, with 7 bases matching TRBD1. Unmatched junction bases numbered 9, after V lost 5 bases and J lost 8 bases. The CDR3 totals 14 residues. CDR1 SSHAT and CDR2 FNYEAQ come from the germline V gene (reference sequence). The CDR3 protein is CASSLLDRFDEQFF. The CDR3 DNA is TGTGCCAGCAGCCTATTGGACAGGTTCGATGAGCAGTTCTTC.

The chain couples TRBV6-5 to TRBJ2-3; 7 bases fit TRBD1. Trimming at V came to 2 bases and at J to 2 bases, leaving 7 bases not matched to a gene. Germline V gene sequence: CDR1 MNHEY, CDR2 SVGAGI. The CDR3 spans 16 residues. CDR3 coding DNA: TGTGCCAGCAGTTACGCGACAGGGCTAAACACAGATACGCAGTATTTT. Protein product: CASSYATGLNTDTQYF.

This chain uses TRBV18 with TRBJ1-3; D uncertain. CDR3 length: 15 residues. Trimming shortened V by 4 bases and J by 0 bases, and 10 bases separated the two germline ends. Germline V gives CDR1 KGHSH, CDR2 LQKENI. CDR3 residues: CASSQRLGSGNTIYF. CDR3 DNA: TGTGCCAGCTCACAGAGGCTGGGCTCTGGAAACACCATATATTTT. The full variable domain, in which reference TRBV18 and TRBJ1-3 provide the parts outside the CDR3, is NAGVMQNPRHLVRRRGQEARLRCSPMKGHSHVYWYRQLPEEGLKFMVYLQKENIIDESGMPKERFSAEFPKEGPSILRIQQVVRGDSAAYFCASSQRLGSGNTIYFGEGSWLTVV.

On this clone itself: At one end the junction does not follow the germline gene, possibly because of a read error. This chain's CDR3 is CASSESPGMDGYPF. CDR3 sequence (DNA): TGTGCCAGCAGTGAATCCCCGGGGATGGATGGCTACCCCTTC. This chain connects TRBV25-1 to TRBJ1-2; D not resolved. This CDR3 spans 14 amino acids. CDR1 and CDR2 from the germline V gene are MGHDK and SYGVNS.

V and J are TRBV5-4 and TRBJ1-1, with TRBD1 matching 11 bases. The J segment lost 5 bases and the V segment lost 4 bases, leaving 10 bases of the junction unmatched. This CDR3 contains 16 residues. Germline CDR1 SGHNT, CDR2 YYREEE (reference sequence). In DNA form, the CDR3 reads TGTGCCAGCAGCGCTGGACAGGGGGCGTCCCGTACTGAAGCTTTCTTT. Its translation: CASSAGQGASRTEAFF.

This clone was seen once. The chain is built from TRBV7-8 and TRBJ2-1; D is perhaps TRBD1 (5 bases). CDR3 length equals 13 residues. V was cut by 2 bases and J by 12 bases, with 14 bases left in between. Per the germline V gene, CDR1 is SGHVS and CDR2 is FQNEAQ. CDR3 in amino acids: CASSLRFDSPQFF. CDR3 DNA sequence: TGTGCCAGCAGCTTAAGGTTCGACAGCCCGCAGTTCTTC.

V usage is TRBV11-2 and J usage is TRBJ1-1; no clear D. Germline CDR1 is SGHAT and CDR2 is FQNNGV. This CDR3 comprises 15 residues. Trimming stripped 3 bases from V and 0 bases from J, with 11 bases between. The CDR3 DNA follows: TGTGCCAGCAGCTTGAGAGGGCGAATGAACACTGAAGCTTTCTTT. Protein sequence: CASSLRGRMNTEAFF. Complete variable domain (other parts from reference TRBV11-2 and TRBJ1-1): EAGVAQSPRYKIIEKRQSVAFWCNPISGHATLYWYQQILGQGPKLLIQFQNNGVVDDSQLPKDRFSAERLKGVDSTLKIQPAKLEDSAVYLCASSLRGRMNTEAFFGQGTRLTVV.

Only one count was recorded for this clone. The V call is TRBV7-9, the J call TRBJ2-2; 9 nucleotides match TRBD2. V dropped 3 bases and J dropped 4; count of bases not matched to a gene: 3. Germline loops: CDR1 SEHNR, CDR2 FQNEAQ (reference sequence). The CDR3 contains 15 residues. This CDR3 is CASSLASGVTGELFF. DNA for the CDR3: TGTGCCAGCAGCTTGGCTAGCGGGGTCACCGGGGAGCTGTTTTTT.

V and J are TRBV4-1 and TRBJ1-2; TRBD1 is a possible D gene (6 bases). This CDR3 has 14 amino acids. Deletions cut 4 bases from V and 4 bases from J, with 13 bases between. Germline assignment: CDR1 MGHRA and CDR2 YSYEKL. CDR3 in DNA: TGCGCCAGCAGCCCAGGACAGAGGCCCTATGGCTACACCTTC. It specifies CASSPGQRPYGYTF.

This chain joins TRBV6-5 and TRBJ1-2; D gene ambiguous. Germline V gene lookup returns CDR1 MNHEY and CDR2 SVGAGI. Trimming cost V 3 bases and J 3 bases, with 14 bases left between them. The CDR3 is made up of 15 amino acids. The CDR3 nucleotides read TGTGCCAGCAGTTATCGGCAGGAAGCACACTATGGCTACACCTTC. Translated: CASSYRQEAHYGYTF.

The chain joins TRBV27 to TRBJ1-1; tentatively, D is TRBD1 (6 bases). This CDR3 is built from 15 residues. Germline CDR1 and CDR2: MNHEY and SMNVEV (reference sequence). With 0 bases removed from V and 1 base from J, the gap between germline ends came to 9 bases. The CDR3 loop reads CASSLSGAGNTEAFF. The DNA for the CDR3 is TGTGCCAGCAGTTTATCGGGGGCGGGGAACACTGAAGCTTTCTTT.